These T cell receptor beta chains were read from a single sample in a study of cytomegalovirus exposure and HLA in healthy donors. Sequencing used immunoSEQ multiplex PCR; TCRdb keeps in-frame clones, though not all of them. The top ten clones hold 1.5% to 2% of a sample with some 190,000 clones, around 87% of them seen once. Input material: PBMCs. Receptors originate from a woman under 30 in good health and CMV-seronegative. The CDR3 runs from the conserved cysteine through the conserved F or W. A D gene is named only where the DNA matches it firmly. Size is omitted from some rows. Given values are once, few, many or a class for expanded clones.

clone_size	v_call	d_call	j_call	cdr3_aa	cdr3_nt
once	TRBV9	TRBD2	TRBJ2-5	CASSTSGGLVMETQYF	TGTGCCAGCAGCACCTCCGGAGGACTAGTAATGGAGACCCAGTACTTC
NA	TRBV11-3	NA	TRBJ2-1	CASSSPKAFSYNEQFF	TGTGCCAGCAGCTCCCCCAAAGCCTTCTCCTACAATGAGCAGTTCTTC
NA	TRBV11-3	TRBD2	TRBJ2-7	CASSPGTTYEQYF	TGTGCCAGCAGCCCCGGGACTACCTACGAGCAGTACTTC
NA	TRBV29-1	NA	TRBJ2-3	CSVEVRGRLSTQYF	TGCAGCGTTGAAGTAAGGGGAAGACTCTCCACGCAGTATTTT
NA	TRBV21-1	NA	TRBJ1-2	CASSKAGTGTYGYTF	TGTGCCAGCAGCAAAGCCGGGACAGGGACCTATGGCTACACCTTC
NA	TRBV6-5	TRBD2	TRBJ2-7	CASNNGAGEWGQYF	TGTGCCAGCAATAATGGGGCGGGGGAATGGGGGCAGTACTTC
once	TRBV5-5	NA	TRBJ1-1	CASSLSGRPEAFF	TGTGCCAGCAGCTTGTCGGGTAGACCTGAAGCTTTCTTT
NA	TRBV5-5	NA	TRBJ2-7	CASSSDFRGSYEQYF	TGTGCCAGCAGCTCCGACTTCAGGGGCTCCTACGAGCAGTACTTC
few	TRBV28	NA	TRBJ2-5	CASSTAQETQYF	TGTGCCAGCAGTACAGCCCAAGAGACCCAGTACTTC
NA	TRBV19	NA	TRBJ1-1	CASSIWRANTEAFF	TGTGCCAGTAGTATTTGGCGGGCGAACACTGAAGCTTTCTTT
NA	TRBV4-2	TRBD2	TRBJ2-7	CASSQVAGGPYEQYF	TGTGCCAGCAGCCAAGTGGCGGGAGGGCCGTACGAGCAGTACTTC
NA	TRBV5-4	TRBD2	TRBJ2-7	CASSLGVSSGTEQYF	TGTGCCAGCAGCTTGGGAGTAAGTAGCGGGACCGAGCAGTACTTC
NA	TRBV7-9	TRBD2	TRBJ2-2	CASELAEANTGELFF	TGTGCCAGCGAGCTAGCGGAGGCGAACACCGGGGAGCTGTTTTTT
NA	TRBV5-1	TRBD1	TRBJ2-7	CASSLEVRGPYEQYF	TGCGCCAGCAGCTTGGAGGTCAGGGGGCCCTACGAGCAGTACTTC
NA	TRBV5-1	NA	TRBJ2-5	CASSSTGETQYF	TGCGCCAGCAGCTCTACAGGGGAGACCCAGTACTTC
once	TRBV6-6	NA	TRBJ1-6	CASSYTEYNSPLHF	TGTGCCAGCAGTTATACGGAGTATAATTCACCCCTCCACTTT
once	TRBV28	TRBD1	TRBJ2-5	CASSWGTAQETQYF	TGTGCCAGCAGTTGGGGGACAGCACAAGAGACCCAGTACTTC
NA	TRBV7-8	NA	TRBJ1-5	CASSLLIGDQPQHF	TGTGCCAGCAGCTTACTGATCGGAGATCAGCCCCAGCATTTT
NA	TRBV29-1	NA	TRBJ2-1	CSVESLQGSFYNEQFF	TGCAGCGTTGAAAGCTTGCAGGGCTCCTTCTACAATGAGCAGTTCTTC
NA	TRBV2	TRBD2	TRBJ2-6	CASSGLDTGEGSSGANVLTF	TGTGCCAGCAGTGGCCTTGATACGGGGGAGGGCTCCTCTGGGGCCAACGTCCTGACTTTC
once	TRBV4-3	TRBD2	TRBJ2-1	CASSRGTSQNEQFF	TGCGCCAGCAGCCGGGGGACTAGCCAGAATGAGCAGTTCTTC
NA	TRBV2	TRBD2	TRBJ2-1	CASSVASGGSYNEQFF	TGTGCCAGCAGTGTGGCTAGCGGGGGCTCCTACAATGAGCAGTTCTTC
NA	TRBV15	NA	TRBJ2-5	CATSRNRAETQYF	TGTGCCACCAGCAGAAACAGGGCTGAGACCCAGTACTTC
few	TRBV6-4	NA	TRBJ2-5	CASSPAGGRFETQYF	TGTGCCAGCAGTCCGGCAGGGGGGCGATTTGAGACCCAGTACTTC
NA	TRBV7-9	NA	TRBJ2-7	CASRRNYEQYF	TGTGCCAGCAGGCGTAACTACGAGCAGTACTTC
NA	TRBV5-1	TRBD2	TRBJ2-3	CASSLGEGPDTQYF	TGCGCCAGCAGCTTGGGGGAGGGCCCCGATACGCAGTATTTT
NA	TRBV28	TRBD1	TRBJ2-7	CASRPGQTYEQYF	TGTGCCAGCAGGCCGGGACAGACCTACGAGCAGTACTTC
NA	TRBV29-1	NA	TRBJ1-2	CSVVLPRGKYGYTF	TGCAGCGTTGTCCTCCCCAGGGGTAAATATGGCTACACCTTC
NA	TRBV29-1	NA	TRBJ1-1	CSVDFSLGGRLSEAFF	TGCAGCGTTGACTTCTCCCTTGGAGGCCGTCTCTCTGAAGCTTTCTTT
NA	TRBV19	NA	TRBJ1-5	CASSNSLSAIRISNQPQHF	TGTGCCAGTAGTAACTCCCTGAGTGCGATAAGAATAAGCAATCAGCCCCAGCATTTT
NA	TRBV15	TRBD2	TRBJ2-5	CATSRGLWTSIAAGETQYF	TGTGCCACCAGCAGAGGATTATGGACTAGCATCGCGGCTGGGGAGACCCAGTACTTC
NA	TRBV18	TRBD1	TRBJ2-5	CASSPATGQETQYF	TGTGCCAGCTCACCAGCGACAGGGCAAGAGACCCAGTACTTC
NA	TRBV11-3	TRBD1	TRBJ1-1	CASSSRDRREAFF	TGTGCCAGCAGCTCTAGGGACAGGCGGGAAGCTTTCTTT
NA	TRBV18	NA	TRBJ2-3	CASSPGGLGDTQYF	TGTGCCAGCTCACCGGGCGGGCTCGGAGATACGCAGTATTTT
NA	TRBV18	NA	TRBJ2-7	CASSPDYEQYF	TGTGCCAGCTCACCGGACTACGAGCAGTACTTC
NA	TRBV2	NA	TRBJ2-1	CASSEAPRQFF	TGTGCCAGCAGTGAGGCCCCCCGGCAGTTCTTC
NA	TRBV27	TRBD2	TRBJ2-5	CASSLGGGYQETQYF	TGTGCCAGCAGTTTAGGGGGAGGGTACCAAGAGACCCAGTACTTC
NA	TRBV6-1	NA	TRBJ1-1	CASERDMNTEAFF	TGTGCCAGTGAGAGGGACATGAACACTGAAGCTTTCTTT
NA	TRBV14	NA	TRBJ2-3	CASSQDGGGNTDTQYF	TGTGCCAGCAGCCAAGACGGGGGAGGAAACACAGATACGCAGTATTTT
NA	TRBV7-9	TRBD1	TRBJ1-1	CASSLGGRGLGTEAFF	TGTGCCAGCAGCTTAGGAGGCAGGGGGCTTGGCACTGAAGCTTTCTTT
NA	TRBV4-2	TRBD2	TRBJ2-7	CASSQDPLGRGASYEQYF	TGTGCCAGCAGCCAAGATCCCCTCGGGCGGGGGGCCTCCTACGAGCAGTACTTC
NA	TRBV4-1	TRBD1	TRBJ2-1	CASSQVDRDYNEQFF	TGCGCCAGCAGCCAAGTGGACAGGGACTACAATGAGCAGTTCTTC
NA	TRBV2	TRBD1	TRBJ1-5	CASSGQGADNQPQHF	TGTGCCAGCAGTGGTCAGGGGGCAGACAATCAGCCCCAGCATTTT
few	TRBV19	NA	TRBJ1-4	CASTGRAREKLFF	TGTGCCAGTACGGGCAGGGCACGCGAAAAACTGTTTTTT
NA	TRBV7-2	NA	TRBJ2-5	CASSPWSQGTHETQYF	TGTGCCAGCAGCCCATGGTCGCAGGGCACCCATGAGACCCAGTACTTC
NA	TRBV28	NA	TRBJ1-1	CASTPHGGVRPEAFF	TGTGCCAGCACCCCGCACGGGGGGGTAAGGCCTGAAGCTTTCTTT
NA	TRBV2	NA	TRBJ2-1	CASSLTVRSYNEQFF	TGTGCCAGCAGCCTGACAGTTCGCTCCTACAATGAGCAGTTCTTC
NA	TRBV28	NA	TRBJ2-3	CASSPRGTGTDTQYF	TGTGCCAGCAGTCCACGGGGGACTGGCACAGATACGCAGTATTTT
once	TRBV28	NA	TRBJ2-5	CASSSNIWARETQYF	TGTGCCAGCAGTTCCAACATCTGGGCACGGGAGACCCAGTACTTC
NA	TRBV27	NA	TRBJ1-4	CASSPWAKEKLFF	TGTGCCAGCAGTCCGTGGGCGAAAGAAAAACTGTTTTTT
NA	TRBV18	TRBD1	TRBJ1-1	CASSPSDRGPTEAFF	TGTGCCAGCTCACCGTCGGACAGGGGGCCAACTGAAGCTTTCTTT